This T cell receptor beta chain comes out of a study of blood T cell repertoires in COVID-19. Study details: T cells, B-cell-depleted T cells, or PBMCs supplied cDNA or gDNA.

Some clones are missing from TCRdb's copy, which holds only in-frame ones; the method was immunoSEQ multiplex PCR. The sample lists hundreds of thousands of clones; 80% to 90% were seen once. The CDR3 loop spans 14 amino acids. Trimming removed 4 bases from V and 5 bases from J, with 15 bases in between. Germline V gives CDR1 SGHRS, CDR2 YFSETQ. Participants spanned ages roughly 18 to 95 years and resided in 24 US areas. The sequence derives from a man between 25 and 39 years old who had recovered from COVID-19. The specimen was PBMCs or T cells enriched from blood (not recorded which). This chain links TRBV5-1 with TRBJ2-5; D not certain. The CDR3 is CASSLPSSDETQYF. The CDR3 DNA is TGCGCCAGCAGCCTTCCGTCGAGCGATGAGACCCAGTACTTC. The full variable domain, its missing parts supplied by reference TRBV5-1 and TRBJ2-5, is KAGVTQTPRYLIKTRGQQVTLSCSPISGHRSVSWYQQTPGQGLQFLFEYFSETQRNKGNFPGRFSGRQFSNSRSEMNVSTLELGDSALYLCASSLPSSDETQYFGPGTRLLVL.